This T cell receptor (beta chain) appears in the sequencing data of a study of T-cell reconstitution after alpha-beta-depleted transplantation in children. Looked up from germline, CDR1 is SEHNR and CDR2 is FQNEAQ (reference sequence). The CDR3 has 15 amino acids. V trimming: 3 bases; J trimming: 6 bases; junction bases outside the gene matches: 8. Preparing the TCRbeta library involved the use of unique molecular identifiers. Via MiXCR, TCRdb re-called the PCR reads, giving one row per CDR3 protein. The repertoire consists of hundreds of thousands of distinct CDR3 sequences, with 16% occurring once and the leading ten covering 0.85% to 1.3%. The sample holds a few counts of this clonotype.

The source is a human donor who donated a stem cell graft to a child with acute myeloid leukemia. The J gene is TRBJ2-1, the V gene TRBV7-9, with 7 positions matching TRBD2. The sample in question was PBMCs from the stem cell graft donor, obtained from the stem cell graft. The CDR3 here is CASSLMSSGVNEQFF. CDR3 DNA: TGTGCCAGCAGCTTGATGTCGAGCGGGGTCAATGAGCAGTTCTTC. Filled out from reference TRBV7-9 and TRBJ2-1, the complete variable domain reads DTGVSQNPRHKITKRGQNVTFRCDPISEHNRLYWYRQTLGQGPEFLTYFQNEAQLEKSRLLSDRFSAERPKGSFSTLEIQRTEQGDSAMYLCASSLMSSGVNEQFFGPGTRLTVL.